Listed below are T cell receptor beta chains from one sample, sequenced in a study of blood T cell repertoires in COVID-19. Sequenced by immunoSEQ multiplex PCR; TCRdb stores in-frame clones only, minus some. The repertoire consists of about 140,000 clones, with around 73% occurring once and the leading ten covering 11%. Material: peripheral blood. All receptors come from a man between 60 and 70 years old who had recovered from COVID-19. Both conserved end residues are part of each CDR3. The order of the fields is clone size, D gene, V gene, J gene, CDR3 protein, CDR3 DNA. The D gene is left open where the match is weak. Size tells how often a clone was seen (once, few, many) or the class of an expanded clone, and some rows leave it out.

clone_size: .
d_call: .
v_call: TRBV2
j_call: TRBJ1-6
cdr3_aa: CASRVTGIYNSPLHF
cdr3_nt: TGTGCCAGCAGAGTAACCGGGATCTATAATTCACCCCTCCACTTT

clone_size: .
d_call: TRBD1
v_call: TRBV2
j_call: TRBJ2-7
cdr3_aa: CASSELGTGAEQYF
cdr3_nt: TGTGCCAGCAGTGAACTGGGGACAGGCGCCGAGCAGTACTTC

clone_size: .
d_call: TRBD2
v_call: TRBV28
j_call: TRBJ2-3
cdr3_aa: CASSPRPGLAPSTDTQYF
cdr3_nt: TGTGCCAGCAGTCCACGGCCGGGACTAGCGCCTAGCACAGATACGCAGTATTTT

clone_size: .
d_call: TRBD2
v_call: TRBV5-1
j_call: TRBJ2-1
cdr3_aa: CASSLGSGGYNEQFF
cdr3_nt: TGCGCCAGCAGCTTGGGTAGCGGGGGGTACAATGAGCAGTTCTTC

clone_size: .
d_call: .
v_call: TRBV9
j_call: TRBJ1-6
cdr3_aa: CASSVVRTANSPLHF
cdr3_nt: TGTGCCAGCAGCGTAGTCAGGACAGCTAATTCACCCCTCCACTTT

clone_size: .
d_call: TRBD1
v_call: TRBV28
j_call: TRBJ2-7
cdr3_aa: CASTATGGNSYEQYF
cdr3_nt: TGTGCCAGCACCGCGACAGGGGGAAACTCCTACGAGCAGTACTTC

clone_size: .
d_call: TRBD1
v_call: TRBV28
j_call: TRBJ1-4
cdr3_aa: CASSLGAGTGVEKLFF
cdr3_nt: TGTGCCAGCAGTTTAGGTGCCGGGACAGGGGTTGAAAAACTGTTTTTT

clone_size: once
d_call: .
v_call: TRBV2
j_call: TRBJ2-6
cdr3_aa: CASSEGSSGANVLTF
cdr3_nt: TGTGCCAGCAGTGAAGGGAGCTCTGGGGCCAACGTCCTGACTTTC

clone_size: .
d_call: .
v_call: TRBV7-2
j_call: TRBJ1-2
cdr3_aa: CASSSMTGVARDYGYTF
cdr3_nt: TGTGCCAGCAGCTCTATGACAGGAGTCGCCCGTGACTATGGCTACACCTTC

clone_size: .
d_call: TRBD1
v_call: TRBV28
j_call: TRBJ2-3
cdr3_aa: CASKGTGDSTDTQYF
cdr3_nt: TGTGCCAGCAAGGGGACAGGGGATTCCACAGATACGCAGTATTTT

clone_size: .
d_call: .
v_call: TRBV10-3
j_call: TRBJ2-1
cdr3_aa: CAISESRGRGYNEQFF
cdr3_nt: TGTGCCATCAGTGAGTCGCGAGGGAGAGGCTACAATGAGCAGTTCTTC

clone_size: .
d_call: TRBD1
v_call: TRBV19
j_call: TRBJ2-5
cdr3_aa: CASSIRTGRGETQYF
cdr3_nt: TGTGCCAGTAGTATCCGGACAGGCCGAGGGGAGACCCAGTACTTC

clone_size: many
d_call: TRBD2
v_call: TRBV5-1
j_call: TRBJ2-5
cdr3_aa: CASSPASGPETQYF
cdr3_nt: TGCGCCAGCAGCCCAGCTAGCGGGCCAGAGACCCAGTACTTC